This TCR beta chain is drawn from a study of post-analysis software for immune sequencing data. Details on this clonotype: Its antigen is as yet unknown.

General study results and limits: Four or five TRBV segments, TRBV5-6, TRBV5-1 and TRBV20-1 among them, were found more frequent in patients than controls. Same-batch samples co-clustered strongly by F measure.

The CDR3 is 15 residues long. V was pared by 6 bases and J by 4 bases, with 10 bases of the junction left unmatched. The TCR beta cDNA libraries contained unique molecular identifiers. A single record per CDR3 protein comes from TCRdb applying MiXCR to the PCR reads. The sample records hundreds of thousands of distinct CDR3 sequences, around 44% being singletons. The sequence came from a girl aged 10 to 17 with multiple sclerosis. The rearrangement uses TRBV12-3 or TRBV12-4 and TRBJ1-2, with 8 bases matching TRBD1. The material sequenced was blood. The CDR3 nucleotides are TGTGCCAGCAGCTTTCAGGGGGCGGCAGGCTATGGCTACACCTTC. Protein sequence: CASSFQGAAGYGYTF.